This note documents a single TCR beta chain sequence. The antigen is not known. Sequencing used immunoSEQ multiplex PCR; TCRdb keeps in-frame clones, though not all of them. The sample has tens of thousands of clones, 80% to 90% seen once. The data were obtained in a study of T cell responses to AZD1222 COVID-19 vaccine. Study-wide findings and caveats: The donor cohort was predominantly white British with a female majority, and clonal diversity may have been underestimated. Spike-specific TCR breadth and depth were elevated following two AZD1222 doses.

J gave up 1 base and V 0 bases, and 3 bases lay outside the gene matches. The length of the CDR3 is 18 residues. From germline, CDR1 is SGDLS and CDR2 YYNGEE. The chain couples TRBV9 to TRBJ2-5, with 16 bases identical to TRBD2. Here the sequenced sample was peripheral blood, taken on day 0 of AZD1222 vaccination. The receptor was derived from an adult in good health. In DNA, the CDR3 is TGTGCCAGCAGCGTAGCCGGGACTAGCGGGGGGGCCCAAGAGACCCAGTACTTC. Protein product: CASSVAGTSGGAQETQYF.